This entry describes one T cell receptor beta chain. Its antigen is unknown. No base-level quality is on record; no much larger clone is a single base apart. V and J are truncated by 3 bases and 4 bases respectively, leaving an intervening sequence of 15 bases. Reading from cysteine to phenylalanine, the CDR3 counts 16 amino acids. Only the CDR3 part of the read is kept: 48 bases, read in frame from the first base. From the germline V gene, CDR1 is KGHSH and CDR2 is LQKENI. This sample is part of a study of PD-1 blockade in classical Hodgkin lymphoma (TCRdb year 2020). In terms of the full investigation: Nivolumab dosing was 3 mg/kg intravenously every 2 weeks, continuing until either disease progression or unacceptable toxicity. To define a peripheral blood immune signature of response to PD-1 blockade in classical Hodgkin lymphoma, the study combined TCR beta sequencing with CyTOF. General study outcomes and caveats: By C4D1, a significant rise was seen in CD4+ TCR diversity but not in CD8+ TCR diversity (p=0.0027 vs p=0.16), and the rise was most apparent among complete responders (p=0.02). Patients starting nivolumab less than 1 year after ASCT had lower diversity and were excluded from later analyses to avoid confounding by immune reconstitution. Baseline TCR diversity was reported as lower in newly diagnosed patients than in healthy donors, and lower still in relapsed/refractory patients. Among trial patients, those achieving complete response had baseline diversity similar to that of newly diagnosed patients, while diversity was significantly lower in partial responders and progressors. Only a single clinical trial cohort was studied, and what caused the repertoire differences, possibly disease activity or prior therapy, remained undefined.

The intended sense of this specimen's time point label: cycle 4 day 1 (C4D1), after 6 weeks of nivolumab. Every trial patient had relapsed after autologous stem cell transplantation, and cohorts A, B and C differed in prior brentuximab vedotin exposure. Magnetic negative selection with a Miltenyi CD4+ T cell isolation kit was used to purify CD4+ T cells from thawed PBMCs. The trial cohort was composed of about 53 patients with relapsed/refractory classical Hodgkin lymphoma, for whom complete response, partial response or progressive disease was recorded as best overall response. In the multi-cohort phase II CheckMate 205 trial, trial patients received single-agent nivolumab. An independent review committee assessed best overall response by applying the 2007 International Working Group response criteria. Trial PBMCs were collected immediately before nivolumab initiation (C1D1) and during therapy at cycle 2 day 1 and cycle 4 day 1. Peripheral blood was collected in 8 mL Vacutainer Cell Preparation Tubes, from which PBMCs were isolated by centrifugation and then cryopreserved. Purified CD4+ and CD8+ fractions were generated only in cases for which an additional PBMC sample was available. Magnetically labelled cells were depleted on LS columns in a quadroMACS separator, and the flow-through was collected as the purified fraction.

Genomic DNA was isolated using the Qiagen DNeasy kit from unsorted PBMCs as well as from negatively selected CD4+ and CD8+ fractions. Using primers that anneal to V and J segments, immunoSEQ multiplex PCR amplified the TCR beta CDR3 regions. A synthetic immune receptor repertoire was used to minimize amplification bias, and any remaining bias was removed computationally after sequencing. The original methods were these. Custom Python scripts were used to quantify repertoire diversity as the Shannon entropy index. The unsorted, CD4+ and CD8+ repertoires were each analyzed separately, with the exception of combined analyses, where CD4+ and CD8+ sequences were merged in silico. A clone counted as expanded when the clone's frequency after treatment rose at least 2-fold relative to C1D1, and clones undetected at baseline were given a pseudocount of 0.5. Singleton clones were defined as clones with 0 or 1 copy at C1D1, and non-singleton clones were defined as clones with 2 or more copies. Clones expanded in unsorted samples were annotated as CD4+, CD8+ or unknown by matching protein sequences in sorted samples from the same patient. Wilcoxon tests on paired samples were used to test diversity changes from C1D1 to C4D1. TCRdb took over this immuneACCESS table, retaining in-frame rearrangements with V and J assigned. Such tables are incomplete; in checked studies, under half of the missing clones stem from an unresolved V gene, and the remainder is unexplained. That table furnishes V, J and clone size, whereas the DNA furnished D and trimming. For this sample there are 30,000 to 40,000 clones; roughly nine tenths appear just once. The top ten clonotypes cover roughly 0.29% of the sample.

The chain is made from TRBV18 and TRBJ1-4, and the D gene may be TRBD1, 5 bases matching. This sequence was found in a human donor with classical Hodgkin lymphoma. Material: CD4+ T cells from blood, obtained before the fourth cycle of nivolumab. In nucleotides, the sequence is TGTGCCAGCTCACCTTCGAACCCGGGGGGTAATGAAAAACTGTTTTTT. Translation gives CASSPSNPGGNEKLFF.